This T cell receptor beta chain was sequenced for a study of Graves' ophthalmopathy and Graves' hyperthyroidism. Study background: The authors collected peripheral blood at initial diagnosis, before any treatment. General study findings and limits: Among expanded thyroid clonotypes above 0.001 frequency, most also occurred in blood. Sensitivity reached roughly 70% and specificity about 72% when the model predicted ophthalmopathy progression.

V lost 5 bases, J lost 4 bases, and 11 bases lay in between. The CDR3 is 13 amino acids. Germline loops: CDR1 MDHEN, CDR2 SYDVKM. The diagnostic workup employed clinical symptoms, serum thyroxine, TRAb, thyroid ultrasound and orbital computed tomography. This clonotype has more than one count but fewer than ten. As yet, its antigen is unknown. The authors amplified TCR beta CDR3 regions, and they did so from RNA transcripts for repertoire sequencing. Second-round multiplex PCR came after a first-round RT-PCR that employed HTBI primers. TCRdb re-called the multiplex PCR reads with MiXCR, one entry per CDR3 protein. The sample has roughly 400,000 distinct CDR3 sequences; around 17% are singletons.

This receptor was taken from a young woman with Graves' ophthalmopathy. The chain links TRBV28 to TRBJ2-5; D possibly matches TRBD1 or TRBD2 (5 bases each). Sequencing was carried out using peripheral blood. The CDR3 coding sequence is TGTGCCAGCAGTATCGGGACGGGAGAGACCCAGTACTTC. The encoded protein is CASSIGTGETQYF.